Reported below is one T cell receptor (beta chain). What it binds is not known. This entry comes from a study of T cell responses to AZD1222 COVID-19 vaccine. Study information: Second-dose intervals near 4 or 12 weeks were combined. General study points: No repertoire was sampled before or during the peak T cell response, only after it. Across the whole spike, CD4 TCRs peaked at regions 160-218 and 743-854. Clonal diversity was possibly underestimated, and white British individuals and females predominated among donors.

CDR3 length equals 12 residues. V shed 4 bases and J shed 7 bases, with 10 bases lying between them. Germline CDR1 is WNHNN and CDR2 is SYGVQD (reference sequence). Assay used: immunoSEQ multiplex PCR; TCRdb lists only in-frame clones, some missing. The sample carries 150,000 or so clones, about 91% recorded once. This receptor was identified in an adult in good health. The source was peripheral blood, collected on day 0 of AZD1222 vaccination. This chain uses TRBV10-1 with TRBJ1-1, with D hard to call. CDR3: CASSGQGGEAFF. Written as DNA, the CDR3 is TGCGCCAGCAGTGGCCAAGGCGGTGAAGCTTTCTTT.